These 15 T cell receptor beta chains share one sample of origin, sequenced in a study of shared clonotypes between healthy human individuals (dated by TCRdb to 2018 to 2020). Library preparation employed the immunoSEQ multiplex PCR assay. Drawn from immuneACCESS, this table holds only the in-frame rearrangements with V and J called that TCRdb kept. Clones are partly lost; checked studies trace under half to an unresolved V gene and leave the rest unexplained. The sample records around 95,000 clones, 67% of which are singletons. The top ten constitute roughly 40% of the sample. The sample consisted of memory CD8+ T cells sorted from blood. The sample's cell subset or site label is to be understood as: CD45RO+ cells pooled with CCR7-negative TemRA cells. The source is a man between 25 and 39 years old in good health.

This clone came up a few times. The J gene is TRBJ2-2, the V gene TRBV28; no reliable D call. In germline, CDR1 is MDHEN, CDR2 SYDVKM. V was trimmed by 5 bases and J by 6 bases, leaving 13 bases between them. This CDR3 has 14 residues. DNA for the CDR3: TGTGCCAGCAGTGGCTGGGTAGGCGCCGGGGAGCTGTTTTTT. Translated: CASSGWVGAGELFF.

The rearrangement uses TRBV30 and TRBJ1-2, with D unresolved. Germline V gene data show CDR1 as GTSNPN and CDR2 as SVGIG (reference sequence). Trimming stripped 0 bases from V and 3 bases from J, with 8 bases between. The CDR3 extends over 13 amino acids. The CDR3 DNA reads TGTGCCTGGAGTGTACGTGCGGACTATGGCTACACCTTC. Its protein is CAWSVRADYGYTF.

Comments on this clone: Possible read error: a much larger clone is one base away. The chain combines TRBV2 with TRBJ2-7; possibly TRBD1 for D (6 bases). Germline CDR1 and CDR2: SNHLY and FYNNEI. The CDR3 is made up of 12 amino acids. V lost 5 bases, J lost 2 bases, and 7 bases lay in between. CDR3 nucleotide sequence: TGTGCCAGCAGTCAGGGGACCTACGAGCAGTACTTC. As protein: CASSQGTYEQYF.

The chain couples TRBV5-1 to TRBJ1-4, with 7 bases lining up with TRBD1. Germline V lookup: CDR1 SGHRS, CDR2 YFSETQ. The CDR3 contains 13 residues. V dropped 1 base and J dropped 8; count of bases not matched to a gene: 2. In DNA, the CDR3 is TGCGCCAGCAGCTTGACAGGGGCAGAAAAACTGTTTTTT. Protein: CASSLTGAEKLFF.

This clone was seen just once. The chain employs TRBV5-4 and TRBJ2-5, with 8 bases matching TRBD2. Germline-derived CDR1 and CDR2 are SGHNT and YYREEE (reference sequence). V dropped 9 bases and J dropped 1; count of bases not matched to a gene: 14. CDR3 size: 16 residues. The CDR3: CATQPGGVRGQETQYF. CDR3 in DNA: TGTGCCACCCAACCGGGGGGGGTGCGGGGCCAAGAGACCCAGTACTTC. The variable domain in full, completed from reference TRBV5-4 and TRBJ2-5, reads ETGVTQSPTHLIKTRGQQVTLRCSSQSGHNTVSWYQQALGQGPQFIFQYYREEENGRGNFPPRFSGLQFPNYSSELNVNALELDDSALYLCATQPGGVRGQETQYFGPGTRLLVL.

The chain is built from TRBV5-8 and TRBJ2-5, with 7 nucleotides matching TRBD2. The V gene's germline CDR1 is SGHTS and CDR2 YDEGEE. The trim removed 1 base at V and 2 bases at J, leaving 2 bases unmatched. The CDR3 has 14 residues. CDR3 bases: TGTGCCAGCAGCTTGTCTAGCGGACAAGAGACCCAGTACTTC. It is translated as CASSLSSGQETQYF.

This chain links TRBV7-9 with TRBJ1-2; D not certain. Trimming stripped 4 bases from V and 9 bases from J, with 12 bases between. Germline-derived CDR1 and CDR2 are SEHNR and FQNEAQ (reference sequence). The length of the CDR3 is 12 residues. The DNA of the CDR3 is TGTGCCAGCAGCTCCCGCAGTGACCGCTACACCTTC. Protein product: CASSSRSDRYTF. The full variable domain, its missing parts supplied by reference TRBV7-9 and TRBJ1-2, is DTGVSQNPRHKITKRGQNVTFRCDPISEHNRLYWYRQTLGQGPEFLTYFQNEAQLEKSRLLSDRFSAERPKGSFSTLEIQRTEQGDSAMYLCASSSRSDRYTFGSGTRLTVV.

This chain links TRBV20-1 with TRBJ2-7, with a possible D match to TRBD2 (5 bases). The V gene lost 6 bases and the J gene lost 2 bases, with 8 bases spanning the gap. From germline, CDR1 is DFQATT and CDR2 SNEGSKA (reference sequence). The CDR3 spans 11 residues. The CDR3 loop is CSAVEAYEQYF. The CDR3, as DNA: TGCAGTGCGGTGGAGGCCTACGAGCAGTACTTC.

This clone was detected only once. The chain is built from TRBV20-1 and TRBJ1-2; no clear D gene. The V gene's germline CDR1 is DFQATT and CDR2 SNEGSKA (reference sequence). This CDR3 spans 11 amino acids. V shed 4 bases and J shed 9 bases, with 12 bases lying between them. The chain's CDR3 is CSATERPSYTF. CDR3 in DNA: TGCAGTGCTACGGAGAGGCCCAGCTACACCTTC.

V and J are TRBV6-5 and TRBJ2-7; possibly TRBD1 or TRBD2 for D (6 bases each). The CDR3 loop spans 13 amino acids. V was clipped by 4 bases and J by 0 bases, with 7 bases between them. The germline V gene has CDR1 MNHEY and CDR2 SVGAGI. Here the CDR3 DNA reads TGTGCCAGCAGTTGGGGGGCCTCCTACGAGCAGTACTTC. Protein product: CASSWGASYEQYF.

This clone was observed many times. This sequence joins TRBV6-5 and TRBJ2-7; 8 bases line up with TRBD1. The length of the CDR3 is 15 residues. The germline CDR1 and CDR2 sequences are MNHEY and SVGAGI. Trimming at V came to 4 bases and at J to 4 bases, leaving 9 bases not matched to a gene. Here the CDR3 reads CASSSRDRGAYEQYF. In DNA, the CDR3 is TGTGCCAGCAGTTCCCGCGACAGGGGCGCATACGAGCAGTACTTC.

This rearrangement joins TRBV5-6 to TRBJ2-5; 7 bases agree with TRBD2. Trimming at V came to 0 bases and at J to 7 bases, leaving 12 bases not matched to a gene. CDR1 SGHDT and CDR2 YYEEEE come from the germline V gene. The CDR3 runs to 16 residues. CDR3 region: CASSLGREIGLGTQYF. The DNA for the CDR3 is TGTGCCAGCAGCTTGGGGCGGGAGATTGGTTTAGGGACCCAGTACTTC.

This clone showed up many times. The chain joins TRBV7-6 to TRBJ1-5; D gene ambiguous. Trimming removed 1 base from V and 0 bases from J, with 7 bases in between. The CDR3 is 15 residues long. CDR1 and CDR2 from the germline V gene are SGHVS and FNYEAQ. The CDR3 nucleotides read TGTGCCAGCAGCTTAGGCGGTGGTAGCAATCAGCCCCAGCATTTT. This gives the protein CASSLGGGSNQPQHF. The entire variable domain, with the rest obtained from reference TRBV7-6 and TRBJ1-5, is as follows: GAGVSQSPRYKVTKRGQDVALRCDPISGHVSLYWYRQALGQGPEFLTYFNYEAQQDKSGLPNDRFSAERPEGSISTLTIQRTEQRDSAMYRCASSLGGGSNQPQHFGDGTRLSIL.

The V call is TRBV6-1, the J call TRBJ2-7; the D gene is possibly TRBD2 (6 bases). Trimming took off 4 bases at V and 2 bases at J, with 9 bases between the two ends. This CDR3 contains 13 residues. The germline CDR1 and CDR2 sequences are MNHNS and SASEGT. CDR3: CASSGGRPYEQYF. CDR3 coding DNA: TGTGCCAGCAGTGGAGGGAGGCCCTACGAGCAGTACTTC.

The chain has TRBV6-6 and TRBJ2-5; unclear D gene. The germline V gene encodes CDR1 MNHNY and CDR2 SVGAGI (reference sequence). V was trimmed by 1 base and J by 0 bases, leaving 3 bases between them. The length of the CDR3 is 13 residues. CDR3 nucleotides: TGTGCCAGCAGTTACTTGTACCAAGAGACCCAGTACTTC. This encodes CASSYLYQETQYF.